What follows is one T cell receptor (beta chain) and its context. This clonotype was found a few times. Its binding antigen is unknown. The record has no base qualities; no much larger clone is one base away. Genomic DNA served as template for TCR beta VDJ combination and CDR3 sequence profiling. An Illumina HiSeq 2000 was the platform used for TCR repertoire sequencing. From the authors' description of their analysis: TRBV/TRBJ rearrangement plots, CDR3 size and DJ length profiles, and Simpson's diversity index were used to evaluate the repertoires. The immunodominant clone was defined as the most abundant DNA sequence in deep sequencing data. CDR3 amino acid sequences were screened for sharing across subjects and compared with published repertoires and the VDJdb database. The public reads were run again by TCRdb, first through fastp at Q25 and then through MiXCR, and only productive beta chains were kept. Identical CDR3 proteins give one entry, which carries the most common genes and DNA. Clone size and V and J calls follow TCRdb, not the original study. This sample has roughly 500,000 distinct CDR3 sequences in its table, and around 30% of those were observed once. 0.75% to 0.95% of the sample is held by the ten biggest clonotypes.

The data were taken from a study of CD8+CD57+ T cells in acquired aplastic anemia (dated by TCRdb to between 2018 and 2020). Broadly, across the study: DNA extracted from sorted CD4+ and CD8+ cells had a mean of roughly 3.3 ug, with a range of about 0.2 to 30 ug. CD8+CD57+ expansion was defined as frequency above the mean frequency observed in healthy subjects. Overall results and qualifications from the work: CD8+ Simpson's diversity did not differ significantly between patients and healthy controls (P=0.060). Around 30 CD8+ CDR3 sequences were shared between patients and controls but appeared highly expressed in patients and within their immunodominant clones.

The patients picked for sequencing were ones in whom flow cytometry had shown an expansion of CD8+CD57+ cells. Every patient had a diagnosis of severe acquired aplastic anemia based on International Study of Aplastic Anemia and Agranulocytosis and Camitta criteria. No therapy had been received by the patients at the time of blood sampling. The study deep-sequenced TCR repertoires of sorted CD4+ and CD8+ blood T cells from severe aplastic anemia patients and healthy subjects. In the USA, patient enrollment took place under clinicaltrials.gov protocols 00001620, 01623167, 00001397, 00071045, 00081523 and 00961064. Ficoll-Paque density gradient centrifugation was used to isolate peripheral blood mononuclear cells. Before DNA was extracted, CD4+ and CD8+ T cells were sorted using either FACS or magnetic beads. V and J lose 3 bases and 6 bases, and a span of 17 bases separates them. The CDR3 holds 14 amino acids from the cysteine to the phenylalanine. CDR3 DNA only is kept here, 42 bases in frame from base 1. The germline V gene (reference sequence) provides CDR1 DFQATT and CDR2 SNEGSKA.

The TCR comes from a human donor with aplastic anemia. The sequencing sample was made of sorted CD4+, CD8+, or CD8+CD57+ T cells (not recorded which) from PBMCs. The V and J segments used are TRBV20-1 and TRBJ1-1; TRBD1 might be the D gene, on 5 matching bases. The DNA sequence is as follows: TGCAGTGCTAGGGGCGGGGAATTCAGGGCTGAAGCTTTCTTT. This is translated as CSARGGEFRAEAFF.